This TCR beta chain was captured by sequencing in a study of radiotherapy plus CTLA-4 blockade in lung cancer (dated by TCRdb to 2016 to 2018). At the level of the whole study: Among enrolled patients, approximately 17% had an objective response and about 30% reached disease control. Study-wide conclusions, independent of this receptor: After treatment with radiotherapy and ipilimumab, TCR clones that originated in tumors expanded in peripheral blood. The strongest predictors of response, as reported, were early dynamic changes in blood T cell clones along with a rise in serum interferon-beta after radiation.

The study evaluated CTLA-4 blockade (ipilimumab) given together with focal radiation therapy in patients who had chemo-refractory metastatic non-small-cell lung cancer. To prepare the library, the immunoSEQ multiplex PCR assay was applied. This immuneACCESS table, as held by TCRdb, lists in-frame sequences with V and J called but not all clones. Of the missing ones, under half trace to an unresolved V gene in checked studies; the others have no known cause. Counted in this sample were 14,000 to 15,000 clones; about two thirds of them appeared once. The ten largest clones capture roughly 50% of the sample. As regards this clone: It lacks a known antigen. Base quality data are lacking; no much larger clone is found one base away.

Relative to germline, V is missing 4 bases and J is missing 1 base, with 16 bases of the junction outside any gene match. Including the terminal cysteine and valine, the CDR3 comprises 18 residues. The DNA shown is the 54-base CDR3, in frame from base 1. The germline V gene yields SGDLS for CDR1 and YYNGEE for CDR2. The clonotype comes from a human donor with non-small cell lung cancer whose response to radiotherapy plus ipilimumab could not be evaluated. This receptor chain uses TRBV9 and TRBJ2-7, and TRBD1 matches 8 of the central bases. The sequenced sample was peripheral blood, obtained from a patient treated with radiotherapy plus ipilimumab. The encoded CDR3 is CASSPKRRSGGWSYEQYV. At the DNA level, the sequence is TGTGCCAGCAGCCCGAAGAGAAGGTCAGGGGGCTGGTCCTACGAGCAGTACGTC.